The clone carrying this TCR beta chain has a count of ten or more. Its antigen remains unidentified. CDR1 is SGHTA, CDR2 FQGNSA, per germline. The CDR3 is made up of 15 amino acids. V dropped 0 bases and J dropped 0 bases, with 8 bases sitting between them. These data originate in a study of T cell repertoires in cytomegalovirus infection. Background on the study: Indicated by public TCR beta signatures were CMV infection and matching HLA type.

Whole-study findings and limits: CMV-specific TCR beta clonotypes restricted by HLA-C dominated the ex vivo response. The cumulative frequency of public TCR beta families identified carriers of CMV plus the relevant HLA.

TCRdb re-called the reads through MiXCR, storing one row per CDR3 protein. The table lists about 300,000 distinct CDR3 sequences, about 9.1% of them singletons, with about 2.3% in the top ten. The chain couples TRBV7-2 to TRBJ1-2; no firm D call. The specimen sequenced was PBMCs. This sequence was found in a human donor in good health (CMV status not recorded). Some clones in this sample may be carry-over from other donors' samples. The DNA for the CDR3 is TGTGCCAGCAGCTTAGCAAGGCCCACTAACTATGGCTACACCTTC. This encodes CASSLARPTNYGYTF. The full variable domain, in which reference TRBV7-2 and TRBJ1-2 provide the parts outside the CDR3, is GAGVSQSPSNKVTEKGKDVELRCDPISGHTALYWYRQSLGQGLEFLIYFQGNSAPDKSGLPSDRFSAERTGGSVSTLTIQRTQQEDSAVYLCASSLARPTNYGYTFGSGTRLTVV.